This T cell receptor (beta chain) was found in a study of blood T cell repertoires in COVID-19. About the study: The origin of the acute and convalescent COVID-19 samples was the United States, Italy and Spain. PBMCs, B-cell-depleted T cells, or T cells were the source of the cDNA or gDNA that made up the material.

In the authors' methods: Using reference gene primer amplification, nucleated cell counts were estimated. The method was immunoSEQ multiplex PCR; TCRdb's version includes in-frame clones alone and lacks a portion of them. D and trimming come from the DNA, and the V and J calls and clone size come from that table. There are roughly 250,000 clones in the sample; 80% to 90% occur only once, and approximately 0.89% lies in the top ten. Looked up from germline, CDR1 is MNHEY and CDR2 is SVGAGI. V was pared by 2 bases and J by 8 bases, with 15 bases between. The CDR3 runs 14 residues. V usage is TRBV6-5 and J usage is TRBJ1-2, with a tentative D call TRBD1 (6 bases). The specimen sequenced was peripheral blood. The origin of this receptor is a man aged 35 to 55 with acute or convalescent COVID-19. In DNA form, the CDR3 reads TGTGCCAGCAGTTACGGGCGGGGGGCTGGAGGCTACACCTTC. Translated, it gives CASSYGRGAGGYTF.